This TCR beta chain was captured in a study of glioma-infiltrating T cells. Across the whole study: WHO grade II oligodendrogliomas or astrocytomas, plus non-recurrent WHO grade IV glioblastomas, were sampled. The study's findings and limits: Gliomas, especially low-grade, showed above-expected tissue-blood divergence; non-neoplastic patients showed below.

Using RNA template, CDR3s of TCR alpha and beta were amplified with iRepertoire arm-PCR. One-step reverse transcription and amplification started from approximately 100-400 ng of tissue mRNA or PBMC total RNA. MiXCR, applied by TCRdb to the multiplex PCR reads, yields one record per CDR3 protein. This sample has about 400,000 distinct CDR3 sequences, with 35% to 45% found just once. The CDR3 totals 16 residues. CDR1 is SGHTA, CDR2 FQGNSA, per germline. The V gene end was trimmed by 5 bases and the J gene end by 9 bases; junction bases not matched to a gene: 16. Remarks on this clonotype: Antigen: not known.

Sequenced: glioma tissue, nonneoplastic brain tissue, or PBMCs (not recorded which). The clonotype comes from a human donor with low-grade glioma or glioblastoma, undergoing nonglioma brain surgery, or in good health (not recorded which). This chain uses TRBV7-2 with TRBJ2-5, with 9 bases identical to TRBD2. This CDR3 reads CASSPSGGGGHEAQYF. CDR3 DNA sequence: TGTGCCAGCAGCCCGTCTGGCGGGGGGGGCCATGAGGCCCAGTACTTC.